These 10 T cell receptor beta chains were sequenced from one sample in a study of blood T cell repertoires in COVID-19. Assay used: immunoSEQ multiplex PCR; TCRdb lists only in-frame clones, some missing. The table lists around 300,000 clones, 70% to 90% of them singletons. Sequenced input: peripheral blood. The receptor source for this set is a woman aged 25 to 39 with COVID-19, enrolled during active disease.

V and J are TRBV15 and TRBJ2-2, with 8 bases fitting TRBD2. Germline V lookup: CDR1 LNHNV, CDR2 YYDKDF (reference sequence). This CDR3 spans 15 amino acids. V lost 7 bases to trimming and J lost 3 bases; unmatched junction nucleotides: 7. The CDR3 spells CATKAGGTDTGELFF. The CDR3 DNA reads as TGTGCCACCAAGGCGGGGGGCACAGACACCGGGGAGCTGTTTTTT.

The V gene is TRBV7-8, the J gene TRBJ2-7; D might be TRBD2 (5 bases). V dropped 6 bases and J dropped 2 bases, with 11 bases sitting between them. Germline V gives CDR1 SGHVS, CDR2 FQNEAQ. The CDR3 covers 13 residues. CDR3 residues: CASSTDGTYEQYV. DNA of the CDR3: TGTGCCAGCAGTACCGACGGGACCTACGAGCAGTACGTC.

This chain uses TRBV28 with TRBJ1-5; 8 bases are a match to TRBD1. The V gene end was trimmed by 0 bases and the J gene end by 6 bases; junction bases not matched to a gene: 4. CDR1 is MDHEN and CDR2 is SYDVKM in the germline V gene. The CDR3 runs to 15 residues. The CDR3: CASSLWTGASQPQHF. The DNA of the CDR3 is TGTGCCAGCAGTTTATGGACAGGGGCCAGTCAGCCCCAGCATTTT.

The J gene is TRBJ1-2, the V gene TRBV20-1; D call uncertain. Germline V gives CDR1 DFQATT, CDR2 SNEGSKA (reference sequence). The ends were cut back, 6 bases at V and 4 bases at J, with 9 bases in the middle. This CDR3 contains 11 residues. The CDR3, as DNA: TGCAGTGCGAAGCCCGGCTATGGCTACACCTTC. It codes for CSAKPGYGYTF.

The chain joins TRBV7-6 to TRBJ1-2; possibly TRBD1 for D (5 bases). Trimming left V 5 bases short and J 6 bases short, with 28 bases between. Germline CDR1 is SGHVS and CDR2 is FNYEAQ. The CDR3 sequence is 18 residues long. The CDR3 DNA reads as TGTGCCAGCAGCCCCTTATATAGGGGACTCAAGGGGCTTAATGGCTACACCTTC. Protein product: CASSPLYRGLKGLNGYTF.

This clone was detected once. The chain is built from TRBV19 and TRBJ1-2; no definite D call. V lost 11 bases and J lost 6, with 13 bases in between. Looked up from germline, CDR1 is LNHDA and CDR2 is SQIVND (reference sequence). The CDR3 covers 11 residues. DNA for the CDR3: TGTGCCGCACGTTTCACGGATGGCTACACCTTC. It translates to CAARFTDGYTF.

This rearrangement joins TRBV24-1 to TRBJ1-1, with D possibly TRBD1 on 6 matching bases. Between the trimmed V and J ends, which lost 2 bases and 5 bases, there was a span of 8 bases. The germline CDR1 and CDR2 sequences are KGHDR and SFDVKD. The CDR3 consists of 13 residues. DNA of the CDR3: TGTGCCACCAGTGATTCAGGGGTGACTGAAGCTTTCTTT. Its translation is CATSDSGVTEAFF.

V is TRBV7-9 and J is TRBJ1-5, with D perhaps matching TRBD1 (6 bases). The CDR3 consists of 15 residues. CDR1 SEHNR and CDR2 FQNEAQ come from the germline V gene (reference sequence). The V end lost 3 bases, the J end lost 3 bases, and 12 bases lay between the germline ends. In DNA, the CDR3 is TGTGCCAGCAGCTTGACAGGACAGCTCAATCAGCCCCAGCATTTT. It translates to CASSLTGQLNQPQHF.

This clone has a single count. In nucleotides, the CDR3 is TGTGCCAGCAGCCCAGGGGGCCTTGCGGTCCACACGAACTATGGCTACACCTTC. Protein product: CASSPGGLAVHTNYGYTF. V usage is TRBV6-4 and J usage is TRBJ1-2; 8 bases are shared with TRBD1. In germline, CDR1 is MRHNA, CDR2 SNTAGT. The CDR3 is 18 residues long. The V and J ends lost 6 bases and 2 bases, in that order; junction bases with no gene match: 17.

This rearrangement joins TRBV2 to TRBJ2-1, with 9 positions matching TRBD1. CDR1 SNHLY and CDR2 FYNNEI come from the germline V gene. The junction had 7 bases not matched to a gene; V was cut back by 6 bases and J by 10 bases. CDR3 length: 13 amino acids. CDR3 sequence: CASRGQGTGEQFF. The DNA for the CDR3 is TGTGCCAGCAGGGGACAGGGCACGGGAGAGCAGTTCTTC.